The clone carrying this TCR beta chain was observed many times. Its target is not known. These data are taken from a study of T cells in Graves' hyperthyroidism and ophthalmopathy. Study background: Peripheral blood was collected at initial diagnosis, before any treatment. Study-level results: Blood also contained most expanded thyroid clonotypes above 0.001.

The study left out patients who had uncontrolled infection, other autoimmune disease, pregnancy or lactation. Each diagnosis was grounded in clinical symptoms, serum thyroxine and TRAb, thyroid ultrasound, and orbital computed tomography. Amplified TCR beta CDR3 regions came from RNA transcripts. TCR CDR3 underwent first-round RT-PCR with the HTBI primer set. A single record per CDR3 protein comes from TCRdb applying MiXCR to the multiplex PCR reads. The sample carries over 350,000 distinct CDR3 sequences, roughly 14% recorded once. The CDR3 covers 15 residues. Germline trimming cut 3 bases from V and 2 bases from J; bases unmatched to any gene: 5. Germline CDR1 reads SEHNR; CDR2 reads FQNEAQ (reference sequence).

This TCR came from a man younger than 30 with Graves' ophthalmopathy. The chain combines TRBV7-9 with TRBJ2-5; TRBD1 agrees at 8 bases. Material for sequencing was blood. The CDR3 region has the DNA TGTGCCAGCAGCTTCCTCGGGACAGGACAAGAGACCCAGTACTTC. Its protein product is CASSFLGTGQETQYF.